These 8 T cell receptor beta chains came from one sample sequenced in a study of T cells in localized non-small cell lung cancer. Profiling relied on immunoSEQ multiplex PCR, and the TCRdb table lists in-frame clones only, not all of them. The data show 35,000 or so clones, with 70% to 90% seen just once and under 8.5% held by the top ten. The sequenced sample was peripheral blood, obtained before any cancer treatment. The receptors stem from a woman aged 40-69 years with stage I lung adenocarcinoma.

The chain is built from TRBV7-6 and TRBJ1-2; TRBD1 might be the D (5 bases). Germline V gene sequence: CDR1 SGHVS, CDR2 FNYEAQ. The CDR3 is 18 amino acids. V dropped 4 bases and J dropped 0 bases, with 21 bases sitting between them. CDR3 amino acids: CASSSRRTRDPPNYGYTF. The CDR3 bases are TGTGCCAGCAGCTCAAGAAGGACCCGGGACCCACCTAACTATGGCTACACCTTC.

The chain recombines TRBV2 with TRBJ2-3; TRBD2 aligns across 8 bases. V shed 6 bases and J 4 bases; nucleotides not matched to a gene: 9. The CDR3 has 15 residues. CDR1 SNHLY and CDR2 FYNNEI come from the germline V gene. The DNA of the CDR3 is TGTGCCAGCAGGACGTATAGCGGGGTCGCAGATACGCAGTATTTT. Translating gives CASRTYSGVADTQYF. The complete variable domain, with remaining parts taken from reference TRBV2 and TRBJ2-3, reads EPEVTQTPSHQVTQMGQEVILRCVPISNHLYFYWYRQILGQKVEFLVSFYNNEISEKSEIFDDQFSVERPDGSNFTLKIRSTKLEDSAMYFCASRTYSGVADTQYFGPGTRLTVL.

The table lists this clone with a count of one. The rearrangement joins TRBV11-1 to TRBJ2-7; TRBD2 matches at 9 bases. Germline values: CDR1 SGHAT, CDR2 FQDESV (reference sequence). CDR3 length: 14 amino acids. The trim removed 5 bases at V and 3 bases at J, leaving 5 bases unmatched. CDR3: CASSVPSGVYEQYF. The CDR3 bases are TGTGCCAGCAGCGTCCCTAGCGGGGTCTACGAGCAGTACTTC. Full variable domain (rest looked up from reference TRBV11-1 and TRBJ2-7): EAEVAQSPRYKITEKSQAVAFWCDPISGHATLYWYRQILGQGPELLVQFQDESVVDDSQLPKDRFSAERLKGVDSTLKIQPAELGDSAMYLCASSVPSGVYEQYFGPGTRLTVT.

The chain employs TRBV14 and TRBJ2-2, with D possibly matching TRBD1 (6 bases). CDR1 is SGHDN and CDR2 is FVKESK in the germline V gene. This CDR3 contains 14 residues. V dropped 3 bases and J dropped 7 bases, with 12 bases sitting between them. The CDR3, as DNA: TGTGCCAGCAGCCAGTTTACAGGGCTCGGGGAGCTGTTTTTT. It codes for CASSQFTGLGELFF.

The chain is built from TRBV10-1 and TRBJ1-3; no firm D call. The V end was cut by 10 bases, the J end by 2 bases, with 12 bases between. This CDR3 spans 13 amino acids. CDR1 and CDR2 from the germline V gene are WNHNN and SYGVQD (reference sequence). CDR3 coding DNA: TGCGCCACCCTCGGGGTGACTGGAAACACCATATATTTT. It yields the protein CATLGVTGNTIYF.

The rearrangement links TRBV5-1 to TRBJ2-5; the D is unclear. Trimming removed 0 bases from V and 1 base from J, with 4 bases in between. This CDR3 has 13 amino acids. The germline V gene has CDR1 SGHRS and CDR2 YFSETQ. The DNA for the CDR3 is TGCGCCAGCAGCTTGGGGAGCCAAGAGACCCAGTACTTC. Its protein product is CASSLGSQETQYF. Combining the CDR3 with reference TRBV5-1 and TRBJ2-5 gives the whole variable domain KAGVTQTPRYLIKTRGQQVTLSCSPISGHRSVSWYQQTPGQGLQFLFEYFSETQRNKGNFPGRFSGRQFSNSRSEMNVSTLELGDSALYLCASSLGSQETQYFGPGTRLLVL.

The chain uses TRBV28 and TRBJ1-2, with D unresolved. CDR3 length: 15 residues. Germline V CDR1 and CDR2: MDHEN, SYDVKM. V was trimmed by 3 bases and J by 3 bases, leaving 14 bases between them. CDR3 loop: CASSLSRPTDYGYTF. CDR3 coding DNA: TGTGCCAGCAGTTTGAGCCGCCCGACGGACTATGGCTACACCTTC.

The rearrangement joins TRBV10-3 to TRBJ2-5, with TRBD2 identical over 12 bases. Trimming at V came to 0 bases and at J to 0 bases, leaving 5 bases not matched to a gene. Germline-derived CDR1 and CDR2 are ENHRY and SYGVKD. This CDR3 contains 18 residues. The CDR3 region is CAISESSRLAGDQETQYF. CDR3 sequence (DNA): TGTGCCATCAGTGAGTCCTCACGACTAGCGGGGGACCAAGAGACCCAGTACTTC.